Listed here are 22 T cell receptor beta chains from one sample, sequenced in a study of blood T cell repertoires in COVID-19. The repertoire was sequenced with immunoSEQ multiplex PCR; TCRdb's copy has only in-frame clones and lacks some. The data contain more than 200,000 clones, around nine tenths of them singletons. The sample taken for sequencing was PBMCs or T cells enriched from blood (not recorded which). These receptors were obtained from a woman aged 18-35 years who had recovered from COVID-19.

The gene calls are TRBV10-3 and TRBJ1-5, with 9 bases identical to TRBD1. Germline V gene data show CDR1 as ENHRY and CDR2 as SYGVKD. Germline trimming cut 6 bases from V and 3 bases from J; bases unmatched to any gene: 9. The CDR3 covers 16 residues. The CDR3 bases are TGTGCCATCAGCGAAAGGAACAGGGGGCCCAATCAGCCCCAGCATTTT. It translates to CAISERNRGPNQPQHF.

This clone appeared once. The CDR3 is CASSQYLPRGSGSFGYEQYF. The DNA for the CDR3 is TGTGCCAGCAGCCAATATCTTCCTCGGGGTAGCGGGAGTTTCGGCTACGAGCAGTACTTC. The V gene is TRBV4-2, the J gene TRBJ2-7, with 9 positions matching TRBD2. Germline V gene lookup returns CDR1 LGHNA and CDR2 YNFKEQ. The V gene end was trimmed by 2 bases and the J gene end by 3 bases; junction bases not matched to a gene: 20. The CDR3 spans 20 residues.

A note on this clone: Other DNA sequences in the sample encode the same CDR3. This chain links TRBV2 with TRBJ1-5; D is ambiguous. The ends were cut back, 4 bases at V and 7 bases at J, with 14 bases in the middle. This CDR3 is built from 14 residues. Germline V lookup: CDR1 SNHLY, CDR2 FYNNEI. CDR3 loop: CASSGGGGRQPQHF. The CDR3 bases are TGTGCCAGCAGTGGTGGAGGCGGCCGACAGCCCCAGCATTTT.

This chain links TRBV28 with TRBJ1-6; D is possibly TRBD1 (5 bases). The germline V and J ends were trimmed by 1 base and 5 bases, with 15 bases remaining between them. CDR1 and CDR2 from the germline V gene are MDHEN and SYDVKM. The CDR3 contains 17 residues. CDR3 residues: CASSLLSMGGDNSPLHF. The CDR3 nucleotides read TGTGCCAGCAGTTTATTGAGTATGGGGGGGGATAATTCACCCCTCCACTTT.

The chain is built from TRBV6-5 and TRBJ2-3; tentatively, D is TRBD2 (6 bases). CDR3 length equals 13 residues. Germline V gene lookup returns CDR1 MNHEY and CDR2 SVGAGI. V lost 10 bases to trimming and J lost 2 bases, with 13 bases between them. For the CDR3, the DNA is TGTGCCACCCGACTAGTCGTCACAGATACGCAGTATTTT. Its protein product is CATRLVVTDTQYF.

The chain employs TRBV3-1 (or the pseudogene TRBV3-2) and TRBJ1-1; TRBD1 aligns across 7 bases. Germline V lookup: CDR1 LGHDT, CDR2 YNNKEL (reference sequence). The ends lost 4 bases at V and 4 bases at J; junction bases unmatched: 6. The CDR3 is made up of 14 amino acids. CDR3 DNA sequence: TGTGCCAGCAGCCGATCACAGGGGATCACTGAAGCTTTCTTT. This gives the protein CASSRSQGITEAFF.

The CDR3 nucleotides are TGTGCCAGCAGTTTACTAGGGGATTTGGGGGAGCAGTACTTC. Translating it yields CASSLLGDLGEQYF. The V and J genes are TRBV27 and TRBJ2-7; the D gene is possibly TRBD1 (5 bases). The V end was cut by 2 bases, the J end by 7 bases, with 15 bases between. The germline V gene has CDR1 MNHEY and CDR2 SMNVEV (reference sequence). The CDR3 extends over 14 amino acids.

This chain uses TRBV10-1 with TRBJ1-1; unclear D gene. CDR3 length: 14 amino acids. CDR1 is WNHNN and CDR2 is SYGVQD in the germline V gene (reference sequence). The V end was cut by 3 bases, the J end by 1 base, with 9 bases between. CDR3 sequence: CASSEEVENTEAFF. The CDR3 DNA reads as TGCGCCAGCAGTGAAGAGGTGGAGAACACTGAAGCTTTCTTT.

CDR3 DNA: TGTGCCAGCAATATTCCCGACAGGGGTAATGAAAAACTGTTTTTT. Encoded protein: CASNIPDRGNEKLFF. The chain recombines TRBV6-5 with TRBJ1-4, with TRBD1 identical over 8 bases. CDR1 is MNHEY, CDR2 SVGAGI, per germline. CDR3 length: 15 residues. Trimming cost V 7 bases and J 4 bases; bases outside gene matches: 8.

The chain couples TRBV3-1 (or the pseudogene TRBV3-2) to TRBJ2-7; 7 bases fit TRBD2. The CDR3 loop spans 16 amino acids. Germline trimming cut 4 bases from V and 2 bases from J; bases unmatched to any gene: 11. Germline loops: CDR1 LGHDT, CDR2 YNNKEL (reference sequence). The CDR3 DNA reads TGTGCCAGCAGCCTGGGCGGACTAGTCGTCGCCTACGAGCAGTACTTC. Translated, it gives CASSLGGLVVAYEQYF.

V usage is TRBV5-1 and J usage is TRBJ1-1, with TRBD1 matching over 8 bases. The germline V gene encodes CDR1 SGHRS and CDR2 YFSETQ. The J segment lost 4 bases and the V segment lost 7 bases, leaving 9 bases of the junction unmatched. The CDR3 spans 14 residues. In DNA, the CDR3 is TGCGCCAGCGGTTTGACAACAGGGGGCACTGAAGCTTTCTTT. Translation: CASGLTTGGTEAFF.

The V call is TRBV20-1, the J call TRBJ1-5; TRBD1 is a possible D gene (5 bases). V was trimmed by 3 bases and J by 5 bases, leaving 11 bases between them. Germline values: CDR1 DFQATT, CDR2 SNEGSKA (reference sequence). CDR3 length: 13 residues. The chain's CDR3 is CSASFRVDQPQHF. The CDR3 nucleotides read TGCAGTGCTAGTTTCAGGGTGGATCAGCCCCAGCATTTT.

The chain recombines TRBV5-6 with TRBJ1-2; D is possibly TRBD1 (6 bases). Trimming removed 1 base from V and 1 base from J, with 14 bases in between. This CDR3 contains 16 residues. The germline V gene encodes CDR1 SGHDT and CDR2 YYEEEE. The CDR3 region has the DNA TGTGCCAGCAGCTTGACAGGGCGGTCGGGTAACTATGGCTACACCTTC. Its protein is CASSLTGRSGNYGYTF.

V usage is TRBV10-3 and J usage is TRBJ2-1; 8 bases match TRBD1. The CDR3 has 16 residues. Germline loops: CDR1 ENHRY, CDR2 SYGVKD. Trimming removed 4 bases from V and 6 bases from J; junction bases left unmatched: 11. The DNA of the CDR3 is TGTGCCATCAGTGGGTCAGGGGGCGCCGGAAGCAATGAGCAGTTCTTC. Protein product: CAISGSGGAGSNEQFF.

V and J are TRBV5-1 and TRBJ2-6; maybe TRBD1 (5 bases). Germline V gene sequence: CDR1 SGHRS, CDR2 YFSETQ. Trimming took off 0 bases at V and 4 bases at J, with 8 bases between the two ends. The CDR3 length is 15 residues. The DNA for the CDR3 is TGCGCCAGCAGCTTGGGGACAAGCGGGGCCAACGTCCTGACTTTC. Its translation: CASSLGTSGANVLTF.

The V gene is TRBV4-2, the J gene TRBJ2-7, with 9 bases identical to TRBD2. The V gene's germline CDR1 is LGHNA and CDR2 YNFKEQ. V dropped 1 base and J dropped 3; count of bases not matched to a gene: 4. The CDR3 is 15 amino acids. The CDR3 loop is CASSQVASGNYEQYF. CDR3 coding DNA: TGTGCCAGCAGCCAAGTCGCTAGCGGGAACTACGAGCAGTACTTC.

The V and J genes are TRBV20-1 and TRBJ1-3; D ambiguous. In germline, CDR1 is DFQATT, CDR2 SNEGSKA (reference sequence). This CDR3 spans 16 amino acids. V was clipped by 3 bases and J by 2 bases, with 17 bases between them. The CDR3 sequence: CSASAQIRSTGNTIYF. CDR3 bases: TGCAGTGCTAGTGCACAGATCCGTTCTACTGGAAACACCATATATTTT.

The gene calls are TRBV5-1 and TRBJ1-1; D not resolved. V shed 4 bases and J shed 5 bases, with 9 bases lying between them. Germline CDR1 and CDR2: SGHRS and YFSETQ. The CDR3 is 12 amino acids. The CDR3 sequence: CASSVAGTEAFF. In DNA, the CDR3 is TGCGCCAGCAGCGTCGCCGGGACTGAAGCTTTCTTT.

The gene calls are TRBV28 and TRBJ2-4; TRBD1 agrees at 11 bases. Germline assignment: CDR1 MDHEN and CDR2 SYDVKM. This CDR3 contains 18 residues. Trimming removed 5 bases from V and 6 bases from J; junction bases left unmatched: 15. In DNA form, the CDR3 reads TGTGCCAGCAGTCCAATAGAAACCGGGACAGGGGGTGGAAACATTCAGTACTTC. Residues: CASSPIETGTGGGNIQYF.

The chain joins TRBV4-1 to TRBJ2-4; TRBD2 matches at 8 bases. Germline V gene sequence: CDR1 MGHRA, CDR2 YSYEKL. The ends lost 1 base at V and 6 bases at J; junction bases unmatched: 26. The CDR3 runs to 22 residues. The CDR3, as DNA: TGCGCCAGCAGCCAAGTTCCCTACCAACTTCCGGGACTAGTGGGTGGGGGAAACATTCAGTACTTC. It is translated as CASSQVPYQLPGLVGGGNIQYF.

This chain connects TRBV19 to TRBJ2-1; a possible D gene is TRBD1 (5 bases). Germline V gene lookup returns CDR1 LNHDA and CDR2 SQIVND (reference sequence). The CDR3 extends over 13 amino acids. Trimming shortened V by 5 bases and J by 4 bases, and 9 bases separated the two germline ends. CDR3 DNA: TGTGCCAGTAGTGTACAGGATTACAATGAGCAGTTCTTC. This encodes CASSVQDYNEQFF. The full variable domain, rest sourced from reference TRBV19 and TRBJ2-1, is DGGITQSPKYLFRKEGQNVTLSCEQNLNHDAMYWYRQDPGQGLRLIYYSQIVNDFQKGDIAEGYSVSREKKESFPLTVTSAQKNPTAFYLCASSVQDYNEQFFGPGTRLTVL.

This clone was seen a single time. The chain employs TRBV18 and TRBJ2-7; D may be TRBD2 (5 bases). Germline CDR1 reads KGHSH; CDR2 reads LQKENI. The CDR3 loop spans 14 amino acids. The V and J ends lost 3 bases and 4 bases respectively, with 13 bases between them. CDR3 protein: CASSPPAGIYEQYF. The CDR3 DNA is TGTGCCAGCTCACCCCCAGCCGGGATTTACGAGCAGTACTTC.